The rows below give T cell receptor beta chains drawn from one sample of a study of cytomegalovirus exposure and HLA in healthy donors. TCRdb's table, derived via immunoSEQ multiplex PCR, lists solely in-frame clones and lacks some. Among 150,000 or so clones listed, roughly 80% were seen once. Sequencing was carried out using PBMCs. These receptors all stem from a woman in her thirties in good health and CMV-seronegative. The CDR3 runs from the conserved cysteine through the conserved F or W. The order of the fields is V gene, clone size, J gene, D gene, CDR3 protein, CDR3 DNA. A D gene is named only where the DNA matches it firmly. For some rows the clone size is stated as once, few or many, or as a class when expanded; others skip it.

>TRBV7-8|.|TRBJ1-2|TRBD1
CASSLGYVGQTYGYTF
TGTGCCAGCAGCTTAGGGTATGTGGGACAGACCTATGGCTACACCTTC
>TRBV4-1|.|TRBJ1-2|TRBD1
CASTLDQGVGGYTF
TGCGCCAGCACCCTCGACCAGGGGGTAGGTGGCTACACCTTC
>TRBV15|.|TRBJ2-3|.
CATSQGGGTDTQYF
TGTGCCACCTCCCAGGGGGGAGGTACAGATACGCAGTATTTT
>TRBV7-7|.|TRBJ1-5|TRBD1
CASSYLDRGGQPQHF
TGTGCTAGCAGCTACCTCGACAGGGGAGGCCAGCCCCAGCATTTT
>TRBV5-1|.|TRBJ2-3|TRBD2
CASSLGLAGGTTDTQYF
TGCGCCAGCAGCTTGGGACTAGCGGGGGGGACGACGGATACGCAGTATTTT
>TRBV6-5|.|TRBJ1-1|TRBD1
CASSWGTVNTEAFF
TGTGCCAGCAGTTGGGGGACAGTGAACACTGAAGCTTTCTTT
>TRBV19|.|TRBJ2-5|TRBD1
CASSIQAGTGTETQYF
TGTGCCAGTAGTATCCAGGCCGGGACAGGGACAGAGACCCAGTACTTC
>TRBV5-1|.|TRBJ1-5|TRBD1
CASSPQGNQPQHF
TGCGCCAGCAGCCCACAGGGGAATCAGCCCCAGCATTTT
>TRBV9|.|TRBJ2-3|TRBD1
CASRPPGTGGASDTQYF
TGTGCCAGCAGACCTCCCGGGACAGGGGGCGCATCAGATACGCAGTATTTT
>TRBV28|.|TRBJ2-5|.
CASSSSGAGGETQYF
TGTGCCAGCAGTTCCTCAGGGGCCGGGGGGGAGACCCAGTACTTC
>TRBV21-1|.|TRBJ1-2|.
CASTSQGGARGGYTF
TGTGCCAGCACCTCACAGGGAGGGGCGAGGGGTGGCTACACCTTC
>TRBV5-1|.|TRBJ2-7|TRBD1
CASGDRGSTYEQYF
TGCGCCAGCGGAGACAGGGGGTCAACCTACGAGCAGTACTTC
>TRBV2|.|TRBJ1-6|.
CASRETLAGNSPLHF
TGTGCCAGCAGGGAGACTCTGGCAGGGAATTCACCCCTCCACTTT
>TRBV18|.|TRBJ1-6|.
CASSPGFREPLHF
TGTGCCAGCTCACCAGGATTCAGGGAACCCCTCCACTTT
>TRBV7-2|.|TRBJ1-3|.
CASGQLGNTIYF
TGTGCCAGCGGTCAACTGGGAAACACCATATATTTT
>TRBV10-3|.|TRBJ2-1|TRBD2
CAIGVGGGHNEQFF
TGTGCCATCGGAGTCGGGGGGGGACACAATGAGCAGTTCTTC
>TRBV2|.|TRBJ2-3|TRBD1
CASSDRQGVDTQYF
TGTGCCAGCAGTGATAGACAGGGGGTGGATACGCAGTATTTT
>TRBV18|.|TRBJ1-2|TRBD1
CASSPGGQGSGGYTF
TGTGCCAGCTCTCCGGGTGGACAGGGTTCGGGCGGCTACACCTTC
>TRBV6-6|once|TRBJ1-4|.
CASSSTDSATNEKLFF
TGTGCCAGCAGTTCCACCGACTCAGCAACTAATGAAAAACTGTTTTTT
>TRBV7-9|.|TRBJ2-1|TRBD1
CASSLDREYGDEQFF
TGTGCCAGCAGCTTGGACAGGGAATATGGGGATGAGCAGTTCTTC
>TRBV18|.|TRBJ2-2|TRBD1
CASSINELGGNTGELFF
TGTGCCAGCTCAATAAACGAACTAGGGGGCAACACCGGGGAGCTGTTTTTT
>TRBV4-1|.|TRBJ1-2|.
CASSQDSAANYGYTF
TGCGCCAGCAGCCAAGACTCGGCGGCTAACTATGGCTACACCTTC
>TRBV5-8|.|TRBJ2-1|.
CASSFLLRWGPDRDEQFF
TGTGCCAGCAGCTTCCTACTTCGGTGGGGGCCCGATCGGGATGAGCAGTTCTTC
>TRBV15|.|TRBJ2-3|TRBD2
CATSPNPSGGAEDTQYF
TGTGCCACCAGCCCCAATCCTAGCGGGGGGGCGGAAGATACGCAGTATTTT
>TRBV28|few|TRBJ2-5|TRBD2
CASSTSGGETQYF
TGTGCCAGCAGCACTAGCGGGGGGGAGACCCAGTACTTC
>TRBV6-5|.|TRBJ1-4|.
CASRPVSSPREKLFF
TGTGCCAGCAGACCGGTCTCATCTCCCCGTGAAAAACTGTTTTTT
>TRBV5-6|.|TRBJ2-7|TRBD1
CASSLEGQGRSYEQYF
TGTGCCAGCAGCTTGGAGGGACAGGGACGTTCCTACGAGCAGTACTTC
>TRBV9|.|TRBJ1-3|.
CASSVGPGGGNTIYF
TGTGCCAGCAGCGTAGGTCCGGGCGGGGGAAACACCATATATTTT
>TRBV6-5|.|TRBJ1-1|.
CASRRGQMNTEAFF
TGTGCCAGCAGACGCGGACAGATGAACACTGAAGCTTTCTTT
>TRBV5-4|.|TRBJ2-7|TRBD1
CASSLGGTGGSAEQYF
TGTGCCAGCAGCTTGGGGGGGACAGGGGGCTCAGCAGAGCAGTACTTC
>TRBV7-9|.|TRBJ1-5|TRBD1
CASSSGTGGREPQHF
TGTGCCAGCAGCTCAGGGACAGGGGGGAGGGAGCCCCAGCATTTT
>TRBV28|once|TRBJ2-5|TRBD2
CASLGGISRETQYF
TGTGCCAGTCTGGGAGGGATAAGTCGGGAGACCCAGTACTTC
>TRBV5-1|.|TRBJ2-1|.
CASRAEDSYNEQFF
TGCGCCAGCAGGGCGGAGGACAGCTACAATGAGCAGTTCTTC
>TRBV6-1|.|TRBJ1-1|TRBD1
CASSVFTGGHDAEAFF
TGTGCCAGCAGTGTATTTACAGGGGGCCATGACGCTGAAGCTTTCTTT
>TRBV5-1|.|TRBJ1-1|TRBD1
CASSPRQGLNTEAFF
TGCGCCAGCAGCCCCAGACAGGGCTTGAACACTGAAGCTTTCTTT
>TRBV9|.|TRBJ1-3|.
CASSAARAYSGNTIYF
TGTGCCAGCAGCGCGGCCAGGGCCTATTCTGGAAACACCATATATTTT
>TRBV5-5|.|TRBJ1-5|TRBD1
CASSHRGFRNQPQHF
TGTGCCAGCAGCCACAGGGGTTTTCGCAATCAGCCCCAGCATTTT